This T cell receptor (beta chain) was sequenced during a study of T-cell reconstitution after alpha-beta-depleted transplantation in children. The table lists this clonotype with many counts. Trimming removed 3 bases from V and 0 bases from J, with 19 bases in between. The CDR3 length is 18 residues. Unique molecular identifiers were used in preparing the TCRbeta library. TCRdb itself ran the PCR reads through MiXCR, one entry per CDR3 protein. Among more than 550,000 distinct CDR3 sequences listed, under 12% were seen once. V gene TRBV12-3 or TRBV12-4 combines with J gene TRBJ2-3; tentatively, D is TRBD1 or TRBD2 (5 bases each). The clonotype was recovered from a human donor who donated a stem cell graft to a child with acute myeloid leukemia. The sequences come from PBMCs from the stem cell graft donor, collected from the stem cell graft. The CDR3: CASSFRGGRAASTDTQYF. Here the CDR3 DNA reads TGTGCCAGCAGTTTTAGGGGTGGGCGGGCGGCTAGCACAGATACGCAGTATTTT.